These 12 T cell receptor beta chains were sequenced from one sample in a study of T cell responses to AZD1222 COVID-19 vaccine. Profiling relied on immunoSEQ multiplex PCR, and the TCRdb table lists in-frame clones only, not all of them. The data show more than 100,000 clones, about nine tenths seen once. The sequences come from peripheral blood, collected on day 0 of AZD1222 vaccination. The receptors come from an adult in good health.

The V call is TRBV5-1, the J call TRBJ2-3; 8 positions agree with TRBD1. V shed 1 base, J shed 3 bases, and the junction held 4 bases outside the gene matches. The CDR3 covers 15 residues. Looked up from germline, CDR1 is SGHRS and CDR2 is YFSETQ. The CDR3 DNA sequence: TGCGCCAGCAGCTTGACAGGGGGTTGGACAGATACGCAGTATTTT. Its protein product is CASSLTGGWTDTQYF.

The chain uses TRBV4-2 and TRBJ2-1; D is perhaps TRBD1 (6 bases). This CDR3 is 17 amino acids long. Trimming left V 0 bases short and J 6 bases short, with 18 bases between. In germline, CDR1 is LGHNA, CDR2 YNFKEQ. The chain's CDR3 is CASSQDGTLGVGNEQFF. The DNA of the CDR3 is TGTGCCAGCAGCCAAGATGGGACACTGGGGGTGGGCAATGAGCAGTTCTTC.

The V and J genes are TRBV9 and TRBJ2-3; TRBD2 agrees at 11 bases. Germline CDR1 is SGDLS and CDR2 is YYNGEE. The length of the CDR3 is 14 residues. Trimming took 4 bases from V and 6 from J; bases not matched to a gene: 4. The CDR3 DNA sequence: TGTGCCAGCAGCATGACTAGCGGGGCTGATACGCAGTATTTT. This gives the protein CASSMTSGADTQYF.

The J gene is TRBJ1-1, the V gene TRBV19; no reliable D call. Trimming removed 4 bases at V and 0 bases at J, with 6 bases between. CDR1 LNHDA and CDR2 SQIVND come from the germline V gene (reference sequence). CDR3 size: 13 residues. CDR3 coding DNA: TGTGCCAGTAGTACCGCCTTGAACACTGAAGCTTTCTTT. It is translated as CASSTALNTEAFF.

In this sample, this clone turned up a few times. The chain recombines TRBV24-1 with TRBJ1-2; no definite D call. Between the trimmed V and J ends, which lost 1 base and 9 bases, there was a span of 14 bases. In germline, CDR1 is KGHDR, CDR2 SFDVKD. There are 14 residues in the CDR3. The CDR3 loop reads CATSDLKGSESYTF. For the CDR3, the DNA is TGTGCCACCAGTGATTTAAAAGGGAGTGAAAGCTACACCTTC.

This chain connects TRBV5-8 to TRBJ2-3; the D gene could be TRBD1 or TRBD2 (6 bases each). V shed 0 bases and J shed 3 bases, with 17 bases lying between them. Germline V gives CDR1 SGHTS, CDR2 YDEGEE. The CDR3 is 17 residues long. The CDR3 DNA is TGTGCCAGCAGCTTGGGAAGGGGGGCAGGTATTACAGATACGCAGTATTTT. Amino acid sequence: CASSLGRGAGITDTQYF.

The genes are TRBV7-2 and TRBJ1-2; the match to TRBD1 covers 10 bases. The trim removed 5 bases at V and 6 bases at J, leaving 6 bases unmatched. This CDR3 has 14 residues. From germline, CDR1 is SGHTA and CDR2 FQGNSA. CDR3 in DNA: TGTGCCAGCAGCCCGTCCGGGACAGGGGATGGCTACACCTTC. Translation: CASSPSGTGDGYTF.

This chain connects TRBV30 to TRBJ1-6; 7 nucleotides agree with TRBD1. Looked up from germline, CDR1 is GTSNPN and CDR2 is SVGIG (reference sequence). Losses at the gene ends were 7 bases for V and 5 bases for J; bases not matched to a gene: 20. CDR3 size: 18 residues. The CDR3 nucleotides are TGTGCCTTACACTATGGGACAGTATTTTACACAGATAATTCACCCCTCCACTTT. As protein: CALHYGTVFYTDNSPLHF.

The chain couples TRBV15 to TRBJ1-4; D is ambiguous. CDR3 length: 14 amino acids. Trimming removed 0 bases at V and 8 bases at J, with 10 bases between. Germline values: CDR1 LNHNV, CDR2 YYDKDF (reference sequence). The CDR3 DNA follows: TGTGCCACCAGCAGAGATTCTGTATCCGAAAAACTGTTTTTT. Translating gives CATSRDSVSEKLFF.

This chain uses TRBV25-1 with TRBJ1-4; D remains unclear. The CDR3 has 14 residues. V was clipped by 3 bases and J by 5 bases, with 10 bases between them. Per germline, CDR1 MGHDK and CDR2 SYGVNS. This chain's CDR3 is CASSDPGRNEKLFF. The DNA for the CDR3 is TGTGCCAGCAGTGACCCCGGGAGGAATGAAAAACTGTTTTTT.

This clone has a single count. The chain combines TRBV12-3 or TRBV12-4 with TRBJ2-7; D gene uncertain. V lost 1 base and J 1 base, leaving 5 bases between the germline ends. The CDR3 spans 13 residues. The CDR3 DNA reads TGTGCCAGCAGTTTAGACAGATCCTACGAGCAGTACTTC. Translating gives CASSLDRSYEQYF.

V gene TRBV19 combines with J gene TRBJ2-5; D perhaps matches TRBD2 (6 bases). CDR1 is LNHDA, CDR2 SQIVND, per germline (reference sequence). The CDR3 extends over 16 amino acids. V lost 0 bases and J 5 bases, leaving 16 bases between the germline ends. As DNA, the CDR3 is TGTGCCAGTAGTATAGATCTTACGGCGGGGAGGGAGACCCAGTACTTC. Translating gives CASSIDLTAGRETQYF.